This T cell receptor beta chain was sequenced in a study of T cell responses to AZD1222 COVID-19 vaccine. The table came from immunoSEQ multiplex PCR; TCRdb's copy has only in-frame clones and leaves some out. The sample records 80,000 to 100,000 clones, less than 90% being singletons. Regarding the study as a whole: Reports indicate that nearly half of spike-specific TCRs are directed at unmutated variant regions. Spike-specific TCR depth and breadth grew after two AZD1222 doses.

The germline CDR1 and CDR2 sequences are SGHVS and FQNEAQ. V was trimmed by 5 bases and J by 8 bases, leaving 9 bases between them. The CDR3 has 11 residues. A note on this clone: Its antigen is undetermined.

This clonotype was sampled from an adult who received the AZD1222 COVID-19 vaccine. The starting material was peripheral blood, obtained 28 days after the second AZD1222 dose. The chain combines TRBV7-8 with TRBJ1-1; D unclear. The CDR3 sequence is CASSHLNEAFF. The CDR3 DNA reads TGTGCCAGCAGCCACTTGAACGAAGCTTTCTTT.